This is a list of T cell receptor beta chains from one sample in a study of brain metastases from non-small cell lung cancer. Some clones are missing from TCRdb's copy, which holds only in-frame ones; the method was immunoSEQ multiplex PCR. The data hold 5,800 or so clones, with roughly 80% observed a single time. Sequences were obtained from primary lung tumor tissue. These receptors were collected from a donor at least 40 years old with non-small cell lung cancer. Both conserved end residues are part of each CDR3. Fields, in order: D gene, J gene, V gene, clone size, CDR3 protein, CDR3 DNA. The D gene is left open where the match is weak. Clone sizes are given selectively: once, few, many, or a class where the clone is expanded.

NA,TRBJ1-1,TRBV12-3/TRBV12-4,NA,CASSFAATEAFF,TGTGCCAGCAGTTTCGCGGCTACTGAAGCTTTCTTT
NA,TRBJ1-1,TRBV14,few,CASSQGYEAFF,TGTGCCAGCAGCCAAGGGTATGAAGCTTTCTTT
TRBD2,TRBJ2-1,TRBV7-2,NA,CASSLLAGGPMNQFF,TGTGCCAGCAGCCTACTAGCGGGGGGGCCTATGAACCAGTTCTTC
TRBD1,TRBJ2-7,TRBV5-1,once,CASSLGGQFSYEQYF,TGCGCCAGCAGCTTAGGGGGACAGTTCTCCTACGAGCAGTACTTC
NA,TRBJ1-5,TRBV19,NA,CASTGQGPQPQHF,TGTGCCAGTACCGGACAAGGGCCTCAGCCCCAGCATTTT
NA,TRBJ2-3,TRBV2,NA,CASRGDSSTDTQYF,TGTGCCAGCAGGGGGGATTCTAGCACAGATACGCAGTATTTT
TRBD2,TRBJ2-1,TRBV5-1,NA,CASSLLLAGNEQFF,TGCGCCAGCAGCTTGTTACTAGCGGGGAATGAGCAGTTCTTC
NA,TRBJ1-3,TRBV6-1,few,CASSDTMAGNTIYF,TGTGCCAGCAGTGATACTATGGCTGGAAACACCATATATTTT
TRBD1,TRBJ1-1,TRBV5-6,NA,CASSLARGGRFHTEAFF,TGTGCCAGCAGCTTGGCCAGGGGGGGGCGCTTCCACACTGAAGCTTTCTTT
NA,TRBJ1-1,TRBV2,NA,CASSGAGEEAFF,TGTGCCAGCAGCGGGGCAGGAGAAGAAGCTTTCTTT
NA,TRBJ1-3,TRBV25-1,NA,CASSVNGYSGNTIYF,TGTGCCAGCAGTGTTAACGGGTACTCTGGAAACACCATATATTTT
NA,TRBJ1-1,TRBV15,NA,CATSREGPMNTEAFF,TGTGCCACCAGCAGAGAAGGGCCAATGAACACTGAAGCTTTCTTT
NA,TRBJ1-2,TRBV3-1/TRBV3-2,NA,CASSRAYRVPREGYTF,TGTGCCAGCAGCCGAGCCTACCGGGTCCCTAGGGAGGGCTACACCTTC
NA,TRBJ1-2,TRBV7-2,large,CASSYRGMGQDGYTF,TGTGCCAGCAGCTATCGCGGGATGGGGCAGGATGGCTACACCTTC
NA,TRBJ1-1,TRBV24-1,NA,CATSDGHRSTEAFF,TGTGCCACCAGTGATGGGCATAGAAGCACTGAAGCTTTCTTT
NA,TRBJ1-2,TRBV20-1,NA,CSASPVGGYTF,TGCAGTGCTTCGCCGGTCGGGGGCTACACCTTC
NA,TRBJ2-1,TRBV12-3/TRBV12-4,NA,CASSSDYNEQFF,TGTGCCAGCAGTTCCGACTACAATGAGCAGTTCTTC
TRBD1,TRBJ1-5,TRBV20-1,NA,CSASERDRGRNQPQHF,TGCAGTGCTAGTGAACGCGACAGGGGGCGCAATCAGCCCCAGCATTTT
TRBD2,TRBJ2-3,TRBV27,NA,CASSFWRGGRQYF,TGTGCCAGCAGTTTCTGGCGGGGGGGCCGTCAGTATTTT
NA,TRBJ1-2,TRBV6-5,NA,CASRPGPSVYGYTF,TGTGCCAGCAGACCGGGACCCAGCGTTTATGGCTACACCTTC
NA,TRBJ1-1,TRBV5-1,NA,CASSLGRDTEAFF,TGCGCCAGCAGCTTGGGGAGGGACACTGAAGCTTTCTTT
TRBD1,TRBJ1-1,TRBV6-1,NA,CTSSDPKDRGYAPNTEAFF,TGTACCAGCAGTGACCCCAAGGACAGGGGGTATGCCCCGAACACTGAAGCTTTCTTT
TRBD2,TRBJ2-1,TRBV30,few,CAWSGLAGGPASYNEQFF,TGTGCCTGGAGTGGGCTAGCGGGGGGGCCGGCCTCCTACAATGAGCAGTTCTTC
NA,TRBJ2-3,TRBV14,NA,CASSQLSGRTDTQYF,TGTGCCAGCAGCCAACTAAGCGGGCGCACAGATACGCAGTATTTT
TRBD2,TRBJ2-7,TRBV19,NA,CASSIDHQRGTYEQYF,TGTGCCAGTAGTATAGACCACCAGCGGGGCACCTACGAGCAGTACTTC
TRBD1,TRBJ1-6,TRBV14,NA,CASSQASDRDYNSPLHF,TGTGCCAGCAGCCAAGCTTCGGACAGGGACTATAATTCACCCCTCCACTTT